This T cell receptor (beta chain) was recovered during a study of shared clonotypes between healthy human individuals. Study background: Donor ages ranged 18 to 49 years: two women, a few men. Study-level findings and limits: Non-shared clonotypes had lower generation probabilities than those shared by all four donors. A handful of donors showed sharing of 4.5% to 5% of naive CD4 clonotypes.

In its sample, this clone was seen once. What it binds is unknown. When replicate PCRs were run on sorted subsets, they used about 200 ng DNA, about 30,000 T cell genomes. Profiled with immunoSEQ multiplex PCR; TCRdb holds only in-frame clones, not every one. Here the sample spans roughly 1,500,000 clones, 98% being singletons. The CDR3 has 13 residues. Germline values: CDR1 PRHDT, CDR2 FYEKMQ (reference sequence). The V and J ends lost 5 bases and 7 bases, in that order; junction bases with no gene match: 4. The clonotype comes from a man aged 25-40 years in good health. Sequencing input: naive CD4+ T cells sorted from blood. Subset given: CD45RA+ positively selected. The chain links TRBV13 to TRBJ1-5; 8 positions agree with TRBD1. The CDR3 DNA is TGTGCCAGCAGCCGACAGGGGAGGCAGCCCCAGCATTTT. Its protein product is CASSRQGRQPQHF.